A few counts support the clone carrying this TCR beta chain. Its matching antigen is unknown. This sample was included in a study of Ad26.COV2.S vaccination and SARS-CoV-2 variants. Study findings and constraints: Analyses of TCR breadth and depth may have underestimated total T cell responses. Relative to placebo recipients, vaccine recipients exhibited elevated spike-specific TCR breadth. It was reported that spike-specific CD8+ and CD4+ T cell responses were substantially broad after vaccination.

V was clipped by 1 base and J by 6 bases; unmatched bases: 6. This CDR3 is built from 14 residues. Germline CDR1 reads GTSNPN; CDR2 reads SVGIG (reference sequence). Sequencing used immunoSEQ multiplex PCR; TCRdb keeps in-frame clones, though not all of them. This table has 43,000 or so clones, 65% to 90% appearing once. The sample consisted of peripheral blood, taken after recovery from COVID-19. The sequence derives from a human donor who had recovered from COVID-19. V and J are TRBV30 and TRBJ1-5; 7 nucleotides align to TRBD1. Here the CDR3 reads CAWSEGTAGQPQHF. For the CDR3, the DNA is TGTGCCTGGAGTGAAGGGACAGCGGGTCAGCCCCAGCATTTT.